The 6 T cell receptor beta chains given below trace back to one sample, sequenced in a study of CD8 T cells in ankylosing spondylitis. TCRdb independently ran MiXCR on the 5' RACE reads; one entry per CDR3 protein. The table has 150,000 to 200,000 distinct CDR3 sequences, about a sixth seen once; the top ten hold about 8%. Sequences were obtained from blood, either unsorted or a sorted T cell fraction (not recorded which). The receptors shown here come from a male donor with ankylosing spondylitis or in good health (not recorded which).

The table lists this clonotype with many counts. V is TRBV20-1 and J is TRBJ2-1; TRBD2 might be the D (6 bases). The V end was cut by 0 bases, the J end by 9 bases, with 15 bases between. CDR1 and CDR2 (germline): DFQATT, SNEGSKA (reference sequence). CDR3 length equals 14 residues. CDR3 in DNA: TGCAGTGCTAGAGATGAGGGGAGGTACTTTGAGCAGTTCTTC. Encoded protein: CSARDEGRYFEQFF.

This clonotype occurred many times. V and J are TRBV20-1 and TRBJ1-6, with D uncertain. The CDR3 covers 13 residues. The germline V gene encodes CDR1 DFQATT and CDR2 SNEGSKA (reference sequence). V shed 2 bases and J shed 8 bases, with 10 bases lying between them. DNA for the CDR3: TGCAGTGCTAGAACTACCATCGATTCACCCCTCCACTTT. Protein sequence: CSARTTIDSPLHF.

This clonotype was counted ten times or more. The rearrangement uses TRBV28 and TRBJ2-1, with TRBD2 identical over 8 bases. This CDR3 is 16 amino acids long. Germline V gene sequence: CDR1 MDHEN, CDR2 SYDVKM. V shed 5 bases and J 2 bases; nucleotides not matched to a gene: 8. This chain's CDR3 is CASSLIGTSPYNEQFF. As DNA, the CDR3 is TGTGCCAGCAGTCTCATAGGGACTAGTCCCTACAATGAGCAGTTCTTC.

This clonotype has a count of ten or more. This chain uses TRBV20-1 with TRBJ2-1; D gene ambiguous. V was pared by 1 base and J by 6 bases, with 7 bases between. The length of the CDR3 is 12 residues. Germline lookup yields CDR1 DFQATT and CDR2 SNEGSKA (reference sequence). The CDR3 region has the DNA TGCAGTGCTAGAGGTGGTTCCAATGAGCAGTTCTTC. It encodes CSARGGSNEQFF.

This clonotype was detected only a few times. The rearrangement uses TRBV7-8 and TRBJ1-5; D uncertain. This CDR3 region has 14 residues. The V gene lost 3 bases and the J gene lost 4 bases, with 10 bases spanning the gap. CDR1 is SGHVS and CDR2 is FQNEAQ in the germline V gene. The CDR3 sequence: CASSLAEINQPQHF. The CDR3 DNA follows: TGTGCCAGCAGCTTGGCAGAGATTAATCAGCCCCAGCATTTT.

At least ten counts were recorded for this clonotype. This chain joins TRBV20-1 and TRBJ2-7, with 11 nucleotides matching TRBD2. CDR1 and CDR2 (germline): DFQATT, SNEGSKA (reference sequence). The CDR3 covers 13 residues. J was trimmed by 4 bases and V by 6 bases; bases with no gene match: 5. CDR3 sequence reads: CSALGLADYEQYF. CDR3 in DNA: TGCAGTGCGTTGGGACTAGCGGATTACGAGCAGTACTTC.